This T cell receptor beta chain derives from a study of blood T cells in healthy people across ages. Through a sample-barcoded 5' primer and a J-beta primer mix, a second PCR was run for about 7 to 12 cycles. MiXCR, run by TCRdb on the 5' RACE reads, gives a single entry per CDR3 protein. The sample includes 1.6 million or so distinct CDR3 sequences, roughly 32% of them seen just once. Concerning this clonotype itself: A read error may explain this, as a much larger clone is one base away.

The receptor was derived from a woman in her 30s in good health. Sequenced sample: blood.

CDR3 coding DNA: TGTGCCAGCAGTTACTCGAACAATCAGCCCCAGCATTTT. Translation gives CASSYSNNQPQHF. The chain joins TRBV6-6 to TRBJ1-5; D unresolved. The CDR3 sequence is 13 residues long. Germline V gene sequence: CDR1 MNHNY, CDR2 SVGAGI (reference sequence). V was clipped by 0 bases and J by 3 bases, with 3 bases between them.